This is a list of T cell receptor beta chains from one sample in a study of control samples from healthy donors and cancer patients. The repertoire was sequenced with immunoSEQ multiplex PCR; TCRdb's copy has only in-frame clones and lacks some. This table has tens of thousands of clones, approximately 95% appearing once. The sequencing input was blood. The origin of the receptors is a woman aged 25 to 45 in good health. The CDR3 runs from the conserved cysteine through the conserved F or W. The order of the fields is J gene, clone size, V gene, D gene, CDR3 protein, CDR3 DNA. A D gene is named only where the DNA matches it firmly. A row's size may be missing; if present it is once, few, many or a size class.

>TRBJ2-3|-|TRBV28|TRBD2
CASSSSLRLAGVWDTQYF
TGTGCCAGCAGTTCAAGTCTTCGACTAGCGGGAGTCTGGGATACGCAGTATTTT
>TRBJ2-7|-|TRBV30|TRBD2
CAWTGTSGRIYEQYF
TGTGCCTGGACCGGGACTAGCGGTAGAATATACGAGCAGTACTTC
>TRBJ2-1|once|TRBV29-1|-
CSVEGGMGYNEQFF
TGCAGCGTTGAGGGAGGAATGGGCTACAATGAGCAGTTCTTC
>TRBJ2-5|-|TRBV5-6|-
CASSSGPRGETQYF
TGTGCCAGCAGCTCGGGTCCTCGTGGGGAGACCCAGTACTTC
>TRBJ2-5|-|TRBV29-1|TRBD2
CSVSGSEVETQYF
TGCAGCGTTAGCGGGAGTGAAGTAGAGACCCAGTACTTC
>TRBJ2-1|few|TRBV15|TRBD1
CATSTGTGTYNEQFF
TGTGCCACCAGCACTGGGACAGGGACCTACAATGAGCAGTTCTTC
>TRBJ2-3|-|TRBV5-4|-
CASSPGEGADTQYF
TGTGCCAGCAGCCCCGGGGAAGGGGCAGATACGCAGTATTTT
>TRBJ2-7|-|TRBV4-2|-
CASSQSDGYEQYF
TGTGCCAGCAGCCAAAGCGACGGCTACGAGCAGTACTTC
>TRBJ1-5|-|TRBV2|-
CASSESEGSNQPQHF
TGTGCCAGCAGTGAATCGGAGGGTTCCAATCAGCCCCAGCATTTT
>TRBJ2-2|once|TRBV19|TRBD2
CASIIGSGLAGGKGTGELFF
TGTGCCAGTATTATAGGCTCGGGACTCGCGGGAGGAAAGGGGACCGGGGAGCTGTTTTTT
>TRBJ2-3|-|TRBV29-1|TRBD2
CSVEGGLEFSSQYF
TGCAGCGTTGAGGGGGGACTAGAGTTTTCCTCGCAGTATTTT
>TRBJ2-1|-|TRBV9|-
CASSVEGSPPNNEQFF
TGTGCCAGCAGCGTAGAAGGGTCCCCACCGAACAATGAGCAGTTCTTC
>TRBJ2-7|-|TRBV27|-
CASSVHPSYEQYF
TGTGCCAGCAGCGTACATCCCTCCTACGAGCAGTACTTC
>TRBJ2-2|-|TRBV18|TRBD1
CASSGRDSTGELFF
TGTGCCAGCTCAGGAAGGGACAGCACCGGGGAGCTGTTTTTT
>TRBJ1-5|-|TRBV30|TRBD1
CACTRDRANQPQHF
TGTGCCTGCACACGGGACAGGGCTAATCAGCCCCAGCATTTT
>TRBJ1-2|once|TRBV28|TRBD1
CASSTRTGGIGYTF
TGTGCCAGCAGTACACGTACAGGGGGCATTGGCTACACCTTC
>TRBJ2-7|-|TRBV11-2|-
CASSLNRVSSYEQYF
TGTGCCAGCAGCTTAAACCGCGTCAGCTCCTACGAGCAGTACTTC
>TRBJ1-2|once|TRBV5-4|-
CASSLTLQGDGYTF
TGTGCCAGCAGCCTAACTTTACAGGGAGATGGCTACACCTTC
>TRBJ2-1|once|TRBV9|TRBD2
CASSVVGEGYNEQFF
TGTGCCAGCAGCGTAGTGGGGGAGGGCTACAATGAGCAGTTCTTC
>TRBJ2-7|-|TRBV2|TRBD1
CASRVGTGGDEQYF
TGTGCCAGCAGAGTAGGGACAGGGGGCGACGAGCAGTACTTC
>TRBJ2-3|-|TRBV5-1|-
CASSLVGGGFSTDTQYF
TGCGCCAGCAGCTTGGTCGGGGGCGGTTTTAGCACAGATACGCAGTATTTT
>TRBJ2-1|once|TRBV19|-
CASTGTPYSNEQFF
TGTGCCAGTACCGGGACACCATACAGTAATGAGCAGTTCTTC
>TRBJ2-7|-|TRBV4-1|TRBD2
CASSQVLAGDYEQYF
TGCGCCAGCAGCCAAGTTCTAGCGGGAGACTACGAGCAGTACTTC
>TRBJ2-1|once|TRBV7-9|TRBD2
CASSFPPGLAYNEQFF
TGTGCCAGCAGCTTCCCACCGGGACTAGCCTACAATGAGCAGTTCTTC
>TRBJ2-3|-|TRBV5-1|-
CASSSGHSYTQYF
TGCGCCAGCAGCTCGGGACATTCATATACGCAGTATTTT
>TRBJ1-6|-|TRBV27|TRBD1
CASRPRTGQSPLHF
TGTGCCAGCAGGCCTCGGACAGGGCAATCACCCCTCCACTTT
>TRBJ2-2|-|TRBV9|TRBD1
CASSVVRGLTGELFF
TGTGCCAGCAGCGTAGTTAGGGGGCTCACCGGGGAGCTGTTTTTT
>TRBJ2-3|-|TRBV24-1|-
CATSDLLGADTQYF
TGTGCCACCAGTGATTTGCTCGGGGCAGATACGCAGTATTTT
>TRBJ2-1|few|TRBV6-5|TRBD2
CASRATSGAGDEQFF
TGTGCCAGCAGGGCAACTAGCGGTGCCGGTGATGAGCAGTTCTTC
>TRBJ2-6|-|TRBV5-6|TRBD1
CASSFLPGQGSSGANVLTF
TGTGCCAGCAGCTTCCTCCCGGGACAGGGAAGCTCTGGGGCCAACGTCCTGACTTTC
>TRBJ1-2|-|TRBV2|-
CASSDRTRANYGYTF
TGTGCCAGCAGTGACAGGACTAGAGCTAACTATGGCTACACCTTC
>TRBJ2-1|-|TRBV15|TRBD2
CATSRDLAAYNEQFF
TGTGCCACCAGCAGAGATCTAGCGGCCTACAATGAGCAGTTCTTC
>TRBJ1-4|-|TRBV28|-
CASSWVQELTNEKLFF
TGTGCCAGCAGTTGGGTACAGGAGTTAACTAATGAAAAACTGTTTTTT
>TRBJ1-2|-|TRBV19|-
CASSIMGLDGYTF
TGTGCCAGTAGTATCATGGGCCTGGATGGCTACACCTTC
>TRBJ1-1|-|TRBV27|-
CASSLSLNTEAFF
TGTGCCAGCAGTTTATCCCTGAACACTGAAGCTTTCTTT
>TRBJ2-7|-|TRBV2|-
CASSEKRERFYEQYF
TGTGCCAGCAGTGAAAAACGGGAGCGGTTTTACGAGCAGTACTTC
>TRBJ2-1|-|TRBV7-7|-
CASSFRRGNEQFF
TGTGCTAGCAGCTTCAGGCGGGGCAATGAGCAGTTCTTC
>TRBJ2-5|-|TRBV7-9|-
CASSLNSRETQYF
TGTGCCAGCAGCTTAAACAGCAGGGAGACCCAGTACTTC
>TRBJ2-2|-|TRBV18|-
CASSPSGTQNTGELFF
TGTGCCAGCTCACCATCCGGGACACAAAACACCGGGGAGCTGTTTTTT
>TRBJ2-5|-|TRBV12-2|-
CASRLAPGGIDQETQYF
TGTGCAAGTCGCTTAGCCCCCGGGGGAATCGACCAAGAGACCCAGTACTTC
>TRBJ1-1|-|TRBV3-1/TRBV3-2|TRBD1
CASSQVGQAHRTEAFF
TGTGCCAGCAGCCAAGTGGGACAGGCCCATCGGACTGAAGCTTTCTTT
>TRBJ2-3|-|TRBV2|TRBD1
CASTPGQGTDTQYF
TGTGCCAGCACTCCGGGACAGGGCACAGATACGCAGTATTTT
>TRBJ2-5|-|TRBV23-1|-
CASSQEDTHQETQYF
TGCGCCAGCAGTCAGGAGGACACCCACCAAGAGACCCAGTACTTC
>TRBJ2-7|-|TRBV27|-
CASSTPEHYEQYF
TGTGCCAGCAGTACCCCGGAACACTACGAGCAGTACTTC
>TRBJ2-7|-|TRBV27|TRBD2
CASRGEREWSF
TGTGCCAGCAGAGGGGAGCGGGAGTGGTCCTTC
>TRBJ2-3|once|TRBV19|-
CASSISTGPSTDTQYF
TGTGCCAGTAGTATCAGTACGGGACCTAGCACAGATACGCAGTATTTT